This TCR beta chain was sequenced in a study of cytotoxic CD8 clonotypes in ibrutinib-treated CLL. Study information: The group held 11 relapsed/refractory and roughly 14 treatment-naive patients, with fewer than 18 IGHV unmutated. Each sample contained, on average, approximately 230,000 productive templates and 94,000 or so productive rearrangements. General study points: Higher clonality was seen at ibrutinib response and a return toward baseline at progression.

The repertoire was sequenced with immunoSEQ multiplex PCR; TCRdb's copy has only in-frame clones and lacks some. Among 110,000 to 150,000 clones, 60% to 85% were seen once, and the ten largest hold roughly 4.7%. On this clone itself: Its antigen is as yet unknown.

This receptor was obtained from a human donor with chronic lymphocytic leukemia. The starting material was PBMCs, obtained after 24 months of ibrutinib treatment.

The CDR3 nucleotides are TGTGCCAGCAGCTTAGCGGGGCATGGCTATGGCTACACCTTC. It is translated as CASSLAGHGYGYTF. This chain links TRBV7-8 with TRBJ1-2; weak D call: TRBD1 (5 bases). CDR1 and CDR2 (germline): SGHVS, FQNEAQ. With 0 bases removed from V and 4 bases from J, the gap between germline ends came to 9 bases. The CDR3 totals 14 residues.